The 28 T cell receptor beta chains below come from one sample, sequenced in a study of cytomegalovirus exposure and HLA in healthy donors. The PCR ran on 60 Vbeta and 13 Jbeta primers. The protocol was immunoSEQ multiplex PCR, while the TCRdb copy is restricted to in-frame clones and leaves out a portion. Recorded for this sample: roughly 100,000 clones. The sample comprised PBMCs. Receptor source: a man between 40 and 49 years old in good health and CMV-seronegative.

The V call is TRBV5-1, the J call TRBJ2-5; perhaps TRBD1 as D (7 bases). The CDR3 totals 14 residues. Germline values: CDR1 SGHRS, CDR2 YFSETQ. Trimming cost V 4 bases and J 4 bases, with 14 bases left between them. This CDR3 is CASSARQGGETQYF. CDR3 bases: TGCGCCAGCAGCGCAAGACAGGGAGGAGAGACCCAGTACTTC.

The rearrangement uses TRBV7-2 and TRBJ1-1; tentative D call: TRBD1 (5 bases). In germline, CDR1 is SGHTA, CDR2 FQGNSA. V lost 5 bases and J 3 bases, leaving 13 bases between the germline ends. This CDR3 is 14 amino acids long. CDR3: CASSRTRGDTEAFF. The CDR3, as DNA: TGTGCCAGCAGCCGAACCCGGGGGGACACTGAAGCTTTCTTT.

This CDR3 is CATRKTGTGRSNQPQHF. The CDR3 region has the DNA TGTGCCACCCGCAAAACCGGGACAGGGAGGAGCAATCAGCCCCAGCATTTT. This chain joins TRBV27 and TRBJ1-5, with 9 nucleotides matching TRBD1. Germline V gene data show CDR1 as MNHEY and CDR2 as SMNVEV (reference sequence). The CDR3 is 17 amino acids. J was trimmed by 1 base and V by 10 bases; bases with no gene match: 14.

The gene calls are TRBV5-5 and TRBJ1-2, with D possibly being TRBD1 (6 bases). CDR1 and CDR2 from the germline V gene are SGHKS and YYEKEE (reference sequence). The ends were cut back, 6 bases at V and 8 bases at J, with 14 bases in the middle. The CDR3 runs 12 residues. CDR3 loop: CASNKQGAGYTF. The CDR3 DNA sequence: TGTGCCAGCAACAAACAGGGAGCCGGCTACACCTTC.

This sequence joins TRBV27 and TRBJ2-7; tentatively, D is TRBD1 (6 bases). The ends were cut back, 5 bases at V and 1 base at J, with 15 bases in the middle. The CDR3 length is 15 residues. Germline V gene lookup returns CDR1 MNHEY and CDR2 SMNVEV (reference sequence). For the CDR3, the DNA is TGTGCCAGCAGTGCATACCTAGGACAGTCCTACGAGCAGTACTTC. This translates into CASSAYLGQSYEQYF.

The chain couples TRBV27 to TRBJ1-5; TRBD1 aligns across 8 bases. This CDR3 has 15 residues. Germline V gene sequence: CDR1 MNHEY, CDR2 SMNVEV (reference sequence). V lost 8 bases, J lost 4 bases, and 10 bases stayed unmatched. DNA of the CDR3: TGTGCCAGCGGCCGGACAGGGCCTAGGAATCAGCCCCAGCATTTT. It codes for CASGRTGPRNQPQHF.

Comments on this clone: The same CDR3 also results from other DNA sequences found in this sample. The chain carries TRBV10-3 and TRBJ1-2; the match to TRBD1 covers 9 bases. Germline values: CDR1 ENHRY, CDR2 SYGVKD. The ends lost 3 bases at V and 0 bases at J; junction bases unmatched: 2. This CDR3 has 15 residues. Written as DNA, the CDR3 is TGTGCCATCAGTGATAGACAGGGGGCTAACTATGGCTACACCTTC. Its protein product is CAISDRQGANYGYTF.

This chain uses TRBV10-3 with TRBJ2-7; no clear D gene. V was pared by 9 bases and J by 5 bases, with 14 bases between. The V gene's germline CDR1 is ENHRY and CDR2 SYGVKD. The CDR3 extends over 12 amino acids. In DNA form, the CDR3 reads TGTGCCATGTCCAAGACAAACAACGAGCAGTACTTC. Encoded protein: CAMSKTNNEQYF.

The chain has TRBV5-6 and TRBJ1-3; the D is unclear. Germline-derived CDR1 and CDR2 are SGHDT and YYEEEE. V lost 3 bases, J lost 7 bases, and 8 bases lay in between. The CDR3 has 12 amino acids. Written as DNA, the CDR3 is TGTGCCAGCAGCTCCTACAGCAACACCATATATTTT. It is translated as CASSSYSNTIYF.

This chain uses TRBV30 with TRBJ1-1; 7 bases map to TRBD1. V lost 2 bases, J lost 5 bases, and 8 bases stayed unmatched. The germline V gene has CDR1 GTSNPN and CDR2 SVGIG (reference sequence). The CDR3 is made up of 14 amino acids. The CDR3 DNA reads TGTGCCTGGAGTTCGACAGGGTATTTTACTGAAGCTTTCTTT. Protein: CAWSSTGYFTEAFF.

This chain links TRBV6-5 with TRBJ1-1, with 9 bases that match TRBD1. CDR3 length equals 15 residues. Losses at the gene ends were 5 bases for V and 3 bases for J; bases not matched to a gene: 7. CDR1 MNHEY and CDR2 SVGAGI come from the germline V gene. CDR3 nucleotide sequence: TGTGCCAGCAGTGGGACAGGGAGGGTGGACACTGAAGCTTTCTTT. This translates into CASSGTGRVDTEAFF.

The chain links TRBV13 to TRBJ2-1; D is unclear. V was clipped by 3 bases and J by 10 bases, with 7 bases between them. CDR3 length equals 11 residues. Germline V lookup: CDR1 PRHDT, CDR2 FYEKMQ (reference sequence). CDR3: CASSFLREQFF. DNA for the CDR3: TGTGCCAGCAGCTTCCTTCGGGAGCAGTTCTTC.

The chain recombines TRBV9 with TRBJ1-1, with unresolved D. The CDR3 is 13 amino acids. The ends were cut back, 3 bases at V and 1 base at J, with 7 bases in the middle. Germline-derived CDR1 and CDR2 are SGDLS and YYNGEE. The CDR3 region is CASSATKNTEAFF. For the CDR3, the DNA is TGTGCCAGCAGCGCCACAAAGAACACTGAAGCTTTCTTT.

The chain recombines TRBV7-9 with TRBJ1-1; a possible D gene is TRBD1 (5 bases). The germline V and J ends were trimmed by 8 bases and 4 bases, with 14 bases remaining between them. The CDR3 is 13 residues long. CDR1 and CDR2 (germline): SEHNR, FQNEAQ (reference sequence). The CDR3 region is CASSPLGPTEAFF. The DNA for the CDR3 is TGTGCCAGCTCACCCTTGGGGCCCACTGAAGCTTTCTTT.

The rearrangement links TRBV7-8 to TRBJ2-3; a weak D match, TRBD2 (5 bases). The CDR3 consists of 16 residues. CDR1 is SGHVS, CDR2 FQNEAQ, per germline. Trimming removed 1 base at V and 0 bases at J, with 11 bases between. The CDR3 loop reads CASSLVFRESTDTQYF. CDR3 in DNA: TGTGCCAGCAGCTTAGTGTTCCGGGAAAGCACAGATACGCAGTATTTT.

This chain joins TRBV11-2 and TRBJ1-1; D is unresolved. Trimming pared 2 bases from V and 10 bases from J, leaving 14 bases between. CDR1 and CDR2 (germline): SGHAT, FQNNGV. The CDR3 spans 13 residues. The CDR3 nucleotides read TGTGCCAGCAGCTTACAACCGCAGGCACGAGCTTTCTTT. Encoded protein: CASSLQPQARAFF.

V and J are TRBV5-4 and TRBJ1-1; D ambiguous. The CDR3 contains 13 residues. In germline, CDR1 is SGHNT, CDR2 YYREEE (reference sequence). The V end was cut by 4 bases, the J end by 1 base, with 8 bases between. CDR3 loop: CASSRTENTEAFF. The CDR3 DNA sequence: TGTGCCAGCAGCCGCACAGAGAACACTGAAGCTTTCTTT. Based on the CDR3 plus reference TRBV5-4 and TRBJ1-1, the full variable domain is ETGVTQSPTHLIKTRGQQVTLRCSSQSGHNTVSWYQQALGQGPQFIFQYYREEENGRGNFPPRFSGLQFPNYSSELNVNALELDDSALYLCASSRTENTEAFFGQGTRLTVV.

The chain has TRBV5-1 and TRBJ2-1; 10 nucleotides match TRBD2. This CDR3 contains 15 residues. Germline V gives CDR1 SGHRS, CDR2 YFSETQ. V dropped 3 bases and J dropped 4; count of bases not matched to a gene: 4. The DNA of the CDR3 is TGCGCCAGCAGCTGGGGACTAGCGTCTTACAATGAGCAGTTCTTC. This sequence encodes CASSWGLASYNEQFF.

This chain connects TRBV29-1 to TRBJ1-1, with 10 bases matching TRBD1. The trim removed 6 bases at V and 3 bases at J, leaving 7 bases unmatched. This CDR3 spans 14 amino acids. The germline V gene encodes CDR1 SQVTM and CDR2 ANQGSEA. In DNA, the CDR3 is TGCAGCGTCGTCCCCGGGACAGGGGACACTGAAGCTTTCTTT. Residues: CSVVPGTGDTEAFF.

J is TRBJ1-6 and V is TRBV10-2, with D perhaps TRBD1 (5 bases). CDR1 is WSHSY, CDR2 SAAADI, per germline. The CDR3 is 14 residues long. Trimming removed 6 bases at V and 8 bases at J, with 14 bases between. As DNA, the CDR3 is TGCGCCAGCAGGGCGAACTTACAGGATTCACCCCTCCACTTT. Protein: CASRANLQDSPLHF.

The chain recombines TRBV5-1 with TRBJ2-3; D is perhaps TRBD1 (5 bases). Germline assignment: CDR1 SGHRS and CDR2 YFSETQ. The CDR3 has 17 residues. Trimming cost V 3 bases and J 0 bases, with 17 bases left between them. The CDR3 DNA is TGCGCCAGCAGCTCTCCCCGACAGACACTAAGCACAGATACGCAGTATTTT. Protein product: CASSSPRQTLSTDTQYF.

The chain employs TRBV5-1 and TRBJ2-7, with D perhaps TRBD1 (5 bases). Germline CDR1 SGHRS, CDR2 YFSETQ. The V gene lost 2 bases and the J gene lost 2 bases, with 8 bases spanning the gap. This CDR3 is built from 13 residues. CDR3 amino acids: CASSFLGAYEQYF. In DNA form, the CDR3 reads TGCGCCAGCAGCTTTCTAGGGGCCTACGAGCAGTACTTC.

The gene calls are TRBV18 and TRBJ2-7; TRBD1 agrees at 7 bases. CDR3 length: 16 amino acids. Losses at the gene ends were 0 bases for V and 0 bases for J; bases not matched to a gene: 5. Germline V gives CDR1 KGHSH, CDR2 LQKENI. The CDR3 bases are TGTGCCAGCTCACCACCAACAGGGGCGAACTCCTACGAGCAGTACTTC. Its translation is CASSPPTGANSYEQYF.

The rearrangement uses TRBV10-3 and TRBJ2-1; TRBD2 matches 9 bases. V was pared by 7 bases and J by 8 bases, with 15 bases of the junction left unmatched. Germline-derived CDR1 and CDR2 are ENHRY and SYGVKD. This CDR3 is 16 amino acids long. This CDR3 is CAIKRIAGDKLYEQFF. DNA for the CDR3: TGTGCCATCAAGAGAATAGCGGGAGACAAATTGTATGAGCAGTTCTTC.

This chain joins TRBV7-2 and TRBJ2-2; 10 nucleotides match TRBD1. Germline V CDR1 and CDR2: SGHTA, FQGNSA. The CDR3 has 15 residues. V shed 6 bases and J 8 bases; nucleotides not matched to a gene: 9. This CDR3 is CASSQRQGAQGELFF. The CDR3 DNA follows: TGTGCCAGCAGTCAAAGACAGGGGGCGCAGGGGGAGCTGTTTTTT. The full variable domain, rest sourced from reference TRBV7-2 and TRBJ2-2, is GAGVSQSPSNKVTEKGKDVELRCDPISGHTALYWYRQSLGQGLEFLIYFQGNSAPDKSGLPSDRFSAERTGGSVSTLTIQRTQQEDSAVYLCASSQRQGAQGELFFGEGSRLTVL.

Note on this clone: Other DNA sequences within the sample encode an identical CDR3. The chain employs TRBV5-1 and TRBJ2-1; 7 nucleotides match TRBD1. The germline V gene has CDR1 SGHRS and CDR2 YFSETQ. Trimming took 4 bases from V and 1 from J; bases not matched to a gene: 5. This CDR3 spans 15 amino acids. In DNA, the CDR3 is TGCGCCAGCAGCCGAGACAGGGTATCCTACAATGAGCAGTTCTTC. Translation gives CASSRDRVSYNEQFF.

The chain is built from TRBV6-6 and TRBJ2-5; 8 positions agree with TRBD2. The length of the CDR3 is 15 residues. Losses at the gene ends were 6 bases for V and 1 base for J; bases not matched to a gene: 7. The V gene's germline CDR1 is MNHNY and CDR2 SVGAGI (reference sequence). This CDR3 is CASRPSGGSQETQYF. CDR3 DNA: TGTGCCAGCAGACCCAGCGGGGGCAGCCAAGAGACCCAGTACTTC.

The chain couples TRBV11-2 to TRBJ2-2; D is ambiguous. This CDR3 comprises 13 residues. The V gene's germline CDR1 is SGHAT and CDR2 FQNNGV. V lost 7 bases to trimming and J lost 7 bases, with 13 bases between them. The CDR3 DNA reads TGTGCCAGCACCTCGAAGAGAGGCGGGGAGCTGTTTTTT. It specifies CASTSKRGGELFF.